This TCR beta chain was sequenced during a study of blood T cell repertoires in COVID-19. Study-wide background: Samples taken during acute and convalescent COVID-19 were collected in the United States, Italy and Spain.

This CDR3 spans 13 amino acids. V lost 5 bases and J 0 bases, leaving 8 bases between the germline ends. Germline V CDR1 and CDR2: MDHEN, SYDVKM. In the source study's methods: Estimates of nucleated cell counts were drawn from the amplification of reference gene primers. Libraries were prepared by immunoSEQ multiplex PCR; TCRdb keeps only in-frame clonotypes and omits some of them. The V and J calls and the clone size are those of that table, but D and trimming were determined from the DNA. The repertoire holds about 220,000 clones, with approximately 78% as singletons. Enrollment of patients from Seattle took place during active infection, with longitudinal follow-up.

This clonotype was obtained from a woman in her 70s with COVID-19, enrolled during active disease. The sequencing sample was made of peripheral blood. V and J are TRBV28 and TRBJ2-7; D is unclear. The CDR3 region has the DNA TGTGCCAGCAGTCCCCTCAGCTCCTACGAGCAGTACTTC. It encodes CASSPLSSYEQYF.